This entry concerns a single TCR beta chain. Its specificity is not known. This record belongs to a study of cytomegalovirus exposure and HLA in healthy donors. Study results and limitations: The Asian-associated ancestry cluster reportedly had fewer N-insertions than the approximately 670-donor mean in a later analysis. Overall, approximately 150 TCR beta chains were annotated as cytomegalovirus-associated. In an earlier analysis, productive rearrangement rates for most beta V segments clustered near 87% or 30%. It was in a later analysis that TCR association rates were seen to vary by HLA locus, highest for DRB1 and lowest for HLA-C.

Both 60 Vbeta primers and 13 Jbeta primers went into the PCR. Sequencing used immunoSEQ multiplex PCR; TCRdb keeps in-frame clones, though not all of them. The table includes 100,000 to 120,000 clones, 78% detected once. Per germline, CDR1 MNHNS and CDR2 SASEGT. CDR3 length: 12 residues. V was cut by 6 bases and J by 5 bases, with 8 bases left in between. This TCR was sampled from a man aged 25 to 45 in good health and CMV-seronegative. The chain recombines TRBV6-1 with TRBJ2-1; possibly TRBD1 for D (5 bases). Sequences were obtained from PBMCs. In DNA, the CDR3 is TGTGCCAGCAGCCGACAGAACAATGAGCAGTTCTTC. Translated: CASSRQNNEQFF.